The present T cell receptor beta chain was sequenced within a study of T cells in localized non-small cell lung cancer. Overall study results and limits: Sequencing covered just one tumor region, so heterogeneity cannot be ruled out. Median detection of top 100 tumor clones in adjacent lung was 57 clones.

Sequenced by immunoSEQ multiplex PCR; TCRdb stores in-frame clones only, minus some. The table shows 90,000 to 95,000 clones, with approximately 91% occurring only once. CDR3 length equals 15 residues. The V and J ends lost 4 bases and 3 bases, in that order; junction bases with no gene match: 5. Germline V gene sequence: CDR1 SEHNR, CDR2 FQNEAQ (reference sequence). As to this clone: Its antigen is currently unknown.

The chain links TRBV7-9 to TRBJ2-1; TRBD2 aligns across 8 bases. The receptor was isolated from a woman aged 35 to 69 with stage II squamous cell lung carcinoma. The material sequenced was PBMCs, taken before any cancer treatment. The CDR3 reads CASSSGTRDYNEQFF. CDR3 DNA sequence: TGTGCCAGCAGCTCCGGGACTAGGGACTACAATGAGCAGTTCTTC.